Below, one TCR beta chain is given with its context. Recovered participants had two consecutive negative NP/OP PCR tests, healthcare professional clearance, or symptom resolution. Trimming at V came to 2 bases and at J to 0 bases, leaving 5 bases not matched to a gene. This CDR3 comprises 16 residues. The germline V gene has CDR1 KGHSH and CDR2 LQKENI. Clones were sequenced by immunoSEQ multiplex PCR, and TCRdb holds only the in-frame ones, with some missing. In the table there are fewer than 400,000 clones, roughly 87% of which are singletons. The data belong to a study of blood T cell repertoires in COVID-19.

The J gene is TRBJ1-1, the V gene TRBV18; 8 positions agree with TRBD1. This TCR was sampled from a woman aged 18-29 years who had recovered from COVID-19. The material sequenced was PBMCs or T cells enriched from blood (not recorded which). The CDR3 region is CASSPGTGLLNTEAFF. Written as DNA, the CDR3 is TGTGCCAGCTCACCAGGGACAGGCCTGTTGAACACTGAAGCTTTCTTT. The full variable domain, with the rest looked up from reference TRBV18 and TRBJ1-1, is NAGVMQNPRHLVRRRGQEARLRCSPMKGHSHVYWYRQLPEEGLKFMVYLQKENIIDESGMPKERFSAEFPKEGPSILRIQQVVRGDSAAYFCASSPGTGLLNTEAFFGQGTRLTVV.